Sequencing of this TCR beta chain was carried out in a study of blood T cell repertoires in COVID-19. This clone was seen a few times. This CDR3 contains 13 residues. Trimming removed 7 bases from V and 4 bases from J; junction bases left unmatched: 4. CDR1 is LGHNT and CDR2 is FRNRAP in the germline V gene. The authors' processing: The authors estimated nucleated cell counts from reference gene primer amplification. The data were produced by immunoSEQ multiplex PCR, yet TCRdb's version contains in-frame clones alone and is incomplete. V and J calls and clone size are as listed in that table; D and trimming were resolved from the DNA. The sample shows fewer than 300,000 clones, nearly 85% of them seen only once.

This TCR was recovered from a human donor in a cohort sampled during active COVID-19. Sequenced input: peripheral blood. The chain carries TRBV12-5 and TRBJ1-1; 9 bases are a match to TRBD1. The CDR3 region has the DNA TGTGCTAGTGCCCAGACAGGGGGCACTGAAGCTTTCTTT. Protein: CASAQTGGTEAFF.